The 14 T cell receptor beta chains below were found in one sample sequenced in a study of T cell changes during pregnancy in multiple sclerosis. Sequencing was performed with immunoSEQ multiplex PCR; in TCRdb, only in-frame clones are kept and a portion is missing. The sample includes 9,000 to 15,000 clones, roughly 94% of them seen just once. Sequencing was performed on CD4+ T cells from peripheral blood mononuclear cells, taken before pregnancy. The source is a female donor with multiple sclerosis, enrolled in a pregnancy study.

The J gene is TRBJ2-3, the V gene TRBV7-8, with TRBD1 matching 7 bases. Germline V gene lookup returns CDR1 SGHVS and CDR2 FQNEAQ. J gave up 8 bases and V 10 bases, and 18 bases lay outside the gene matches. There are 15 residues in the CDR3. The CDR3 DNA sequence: TGTGCCATAACAACCCGGGACAGCACCGTTGGTACGCAGTATTTT. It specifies CAITTRDSTVGTQYF.

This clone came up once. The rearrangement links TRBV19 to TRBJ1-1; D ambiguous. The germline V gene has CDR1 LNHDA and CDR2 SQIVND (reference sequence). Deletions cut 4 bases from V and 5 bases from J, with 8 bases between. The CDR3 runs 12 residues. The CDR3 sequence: CASSKAGTEAFF. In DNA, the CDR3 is TGTGCCAGTAGTAAGGCGGGTACTGAAGCTTTCTTT. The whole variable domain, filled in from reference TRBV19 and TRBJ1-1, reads DGGITQSPKYLFRKEGQNVTLSCEQNLNHDAMYWYRQDPGQGLRLIYYSQIVNDFQKGDIAEGYSVSREKKESFPLTVTSAQKNPTAFYLCASSKAGTEAFFGQGTRLTVV.

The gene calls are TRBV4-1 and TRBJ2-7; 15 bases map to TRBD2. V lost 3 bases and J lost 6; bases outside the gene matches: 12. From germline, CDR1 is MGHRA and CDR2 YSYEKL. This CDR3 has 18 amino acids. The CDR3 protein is CASSQLDMGLAGGREQYF. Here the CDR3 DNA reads TGCGCCAGCAGCCAGCTAGACATGGGACTAGCGGGGGGCCGCGAGCAGTACTTC.

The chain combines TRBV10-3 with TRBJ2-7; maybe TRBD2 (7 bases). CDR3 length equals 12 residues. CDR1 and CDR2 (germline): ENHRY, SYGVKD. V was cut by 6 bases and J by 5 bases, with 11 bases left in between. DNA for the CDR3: TGTGCCATCAGAGGGGGGGCGAACGAGCAGTACTTC. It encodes CAIRGGANEQYF.

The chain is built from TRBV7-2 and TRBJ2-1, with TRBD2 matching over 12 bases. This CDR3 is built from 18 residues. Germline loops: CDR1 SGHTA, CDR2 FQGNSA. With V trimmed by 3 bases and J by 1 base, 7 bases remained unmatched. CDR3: CASSLTSGGKFSYNEQFF. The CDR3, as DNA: TGTGCCAGCAGCTTGACTAGCGGGGGCAAGTTTTCCTACAATGAGCAGTTCTTC. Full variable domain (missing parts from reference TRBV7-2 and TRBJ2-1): GAGVSQSPSNKVTEKGKDVELRCDPISGHTALYWYRQSLGQGLEFLIYFQGNSAPDKSGLPSDRFSAERTGGSVSTLTIQRTQQEDSAVYLCASSLTSGGKFSYNEQFFGPGTRLTVL.

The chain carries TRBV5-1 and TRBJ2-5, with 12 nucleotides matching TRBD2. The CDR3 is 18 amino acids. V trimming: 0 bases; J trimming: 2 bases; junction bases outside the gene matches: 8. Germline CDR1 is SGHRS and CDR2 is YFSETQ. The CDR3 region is CASSLGASGGAGQETQYF. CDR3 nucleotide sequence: TGCGCCAGCAGCTTGGGAGCTAGCGGGGGGGCCGGGCAAGAGACCCAGTACTTC.

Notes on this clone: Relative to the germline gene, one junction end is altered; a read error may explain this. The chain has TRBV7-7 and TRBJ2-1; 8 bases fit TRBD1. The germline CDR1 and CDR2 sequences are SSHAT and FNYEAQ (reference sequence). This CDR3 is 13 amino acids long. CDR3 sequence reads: CASSRGRNNEQFF. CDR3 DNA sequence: TGTGCTAGCAGCAGGGGGCGCAACAATGAGCAGTTCTTC.

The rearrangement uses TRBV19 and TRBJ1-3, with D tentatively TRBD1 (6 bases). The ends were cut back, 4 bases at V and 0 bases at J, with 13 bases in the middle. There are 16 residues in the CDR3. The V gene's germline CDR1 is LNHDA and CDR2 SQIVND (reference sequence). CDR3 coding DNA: TGTGCCAGTAGTAGTACAGGGAGCTTCTCTGGAAACACCATATATTTT. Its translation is CASSSTGSFSGNTIYF.

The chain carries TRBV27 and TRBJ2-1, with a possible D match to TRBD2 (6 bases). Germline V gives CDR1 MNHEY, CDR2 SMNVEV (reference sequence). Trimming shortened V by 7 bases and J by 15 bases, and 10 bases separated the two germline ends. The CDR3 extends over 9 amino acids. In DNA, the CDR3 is TGTGCCAGCAAGGCCGGGGGGTTCTTC. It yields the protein CASKAGGFF.

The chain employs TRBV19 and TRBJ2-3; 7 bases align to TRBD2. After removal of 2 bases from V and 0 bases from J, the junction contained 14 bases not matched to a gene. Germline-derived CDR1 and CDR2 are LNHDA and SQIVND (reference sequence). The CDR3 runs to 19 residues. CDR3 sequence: CASSIRKAGKLTSTDTQYF. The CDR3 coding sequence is TGTGCCAGTAGTATAAGGAAAGCGGGGAAGCTGACTAGCACAGATACGCAGTATTTT. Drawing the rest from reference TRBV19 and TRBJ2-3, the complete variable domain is DGGITQSPKYLFRKEGQNVTLSCEQNLNHDAMYWYRQDPGQGLRLIYYSQIVNDFQKGDIAEGYSVSREKKESFPLTVTSAQKNPTAFYLCASSIRKAGKLTSTDTQYFGPGTRLTVL.

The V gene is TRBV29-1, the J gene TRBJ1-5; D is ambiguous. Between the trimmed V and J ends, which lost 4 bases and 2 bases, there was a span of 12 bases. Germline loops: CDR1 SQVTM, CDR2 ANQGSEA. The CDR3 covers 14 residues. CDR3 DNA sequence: TGCAGCGTTGGGGAGGGCTGGGGCAATCAGCCCCAGCATTTT. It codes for CSVGEGWGNQPQHF.

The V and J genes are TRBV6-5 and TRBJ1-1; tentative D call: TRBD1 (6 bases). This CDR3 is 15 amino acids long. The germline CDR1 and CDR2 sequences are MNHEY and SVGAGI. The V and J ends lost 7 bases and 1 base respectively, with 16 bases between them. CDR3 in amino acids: CASNPRGHPNTEAFF. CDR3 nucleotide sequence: TGTGCCAGCAATCCCAGGGGTCATCCGAACACTGAAGCTTTCTTT.

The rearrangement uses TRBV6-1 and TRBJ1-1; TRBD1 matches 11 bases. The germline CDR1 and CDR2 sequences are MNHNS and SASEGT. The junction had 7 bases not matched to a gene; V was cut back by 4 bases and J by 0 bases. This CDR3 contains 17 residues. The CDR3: CASSAWTGGRLNTEAFF. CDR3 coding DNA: TGTGCCAGCAGTGCATGGACAGGGGGCAGGTTGAACACTGAAGCTTTCTTT.

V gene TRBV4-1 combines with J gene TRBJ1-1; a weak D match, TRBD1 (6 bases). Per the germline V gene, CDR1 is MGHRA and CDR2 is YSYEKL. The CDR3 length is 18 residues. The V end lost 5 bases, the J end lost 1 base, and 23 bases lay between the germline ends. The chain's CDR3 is CASSNLVFSRDKNTEAFF. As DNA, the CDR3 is TGCGCCAGCAGCAACCTTGTCTTTTCTCGGGACAAGAACACTGAAGCTTTCTTT.